The rows below give T cell receptor beta chains drawn from one sample of a study of T cell responses to AZD1222 COVID-19 vaccine. Measured with immunoSEQ multiplex PCR; TCRdb has only the in-frame clones, and not every one. The repertoire has approximately 100,000 clones, over 90% of them found once; the top ten carry around 5%. The source was peripheral blood, collected on day 0 of AZD1222 vaccination. The receptors come from an adult in good health. Each CDR3 is given without its conserved first and last residue. Fields, in order: V gene, D gene, CDR3 length, CDR3 protein. The D gene is left open where the match is weak.

V gene: TRBV2
D gene: NA
CDR3 length: 10
CDR3 protein: ASSYLVDTIY

V gene: TRBV4-2
D gene: NA
CDR3 length: 13
CDR3 protein: ASSQRHSSMNGYT

V gene: TRBV28
D gene: NA
CDR3 length: 13
CDR3 protein: ASSPPGGVVREQY

V gene: TRBV28
D gene: NA
CDR3 length: 13
CDR3 protein: ASMGRRVSQETQY

V gene: TRBV9
D gene: TRBD1
CDR3 length: 14
CDR3 protein: ASSGAGGPYNSPLH

V gene: TRBV28
D gene: NA
CDR3 length: 11
CDR3 protein: APVKDAKNIQY

V gene: TRBV5-6
D gene: NA
CDR3 length: 16
CDR3 protein: ASSLFSGELLSTGELF

V gene: TRBV30
D gene: NA
CDR3 length: 11
CDR3 protein: AWSSGRNTEAF

V gene: TRBV7-2
D gene: TRBD1
CDR3 length: 12
CDR3 protein: ASSSTGGTYEQY

V gene: TRBV30
D gene: TRBD1
CDR3 length: 15
CDR3 protein: AWSPTPGQLRSYEQY

V gene: TRBV27
D gene: TRBD2
CDR3 length: 12
CDR3 protein: ASSPGLAGDEQF

V gene: TRBV7-9
D gene: NA
CDR3 length: 13
CDR3 protein: ASSLASSFTNEQF

V gene: TRBV6-5
D gene: NA
CDR3 length: 10
CDR3 protein: ASGLGTYEQY

V gene: TRBV4-3
D gene: TRBD2
CDR3 length: 15
CDR3 protein: ASSQTYSGRARGELF

V gene: TRBV28
D gene: NA
CDR3 length: 13
CDR3 protein: ASKNPGTLNSPLH

V gene: TRBV7-6
D gene: NA
CDR3 length: 13
CDR3 protein: ASSLGGQTNEKLF

V gene: TRBV19
D gene: TRBD1
CDR3 length: 12
CDR3 protein: ASHRGPSNSPLH

V gene: TRBV6-1
D gene: TRBD1
CDR3 length: 13
CDR3 protein: ASSESRGLNEKLF

V gene: TRBV5-6
D gene: NA
CDR3 length: 12
CDR3 protein: ASSLVRRMETQY

V gene: TRBV5-5
D gene: NA
CDR3 length: 12
CDR3 protein: ASRFGPSTDTQY

V gene: TRBV5-1
D gene: NA
CDR3 length: 13
CDR3 protein: ASRVGAGGSYEQY

V gene: TRBV5-5
D gene: NA
CDR3 length: 11
CDR3 protein: ASSLGGISPLH

V gene: TRBV14
D gene: TRBD1
CDR3 length: 13
CDR3 protein: ASSQRDRGYYGYT

V gene: TRBV6-5
D gene: TRBD1
CDR3 length: 12
CDR3 protein: ASSPTGGSYEQY

V gene: TRBV6-4
D gene: NA
CDR3 length: 12
CDR3 protein: ASSSQGGTGELF

V gene: TRBV5-1
D gene: NA
CDR3 length: 14
CDR3 protein: ASSSPPGSSYNEQF

V gene: TRBV2
D gene: NA
CDR3 length: 12
CDR3 protein: ASSVNRLRSPLH

V gene: TRBV12-3/TRBV12-4
D gene: NA
CDR3 length: 10
CDR3 protein: ASSLNLETQY

V gene: TRBV27
D gene: NA
CDR3 length: 14
CDR3 protein: ASSKQRRDHYNEQF

V gene: TRBV24-1
D gene: TRBD1
CDR3 length: 14
CDR3 protein: ATSDHRQGGGQPQH

V gene: TRBV18
D gene: NA
CDR3 length: 12
CDR3 protein: ASSPRSHNSPLH

V gene: TRBV7-2
D gene: NA
CDR3 length: 13
CDR3 protein: ASSLVSLVNTEAF

V gene: TRBV18
D gene: NA
CDR3 length: 10
CDR3 protein: ASSLNTGELF

V gene: TRBV18
D gene: TRBD1
CDR3 length: 14
CDR3 protein: ASSSREGQGAREQY

V gene: TRBV6-5
D gene: NA
CDR3 length: 13
CDR3 protein: ASSPFRQKGNIQY

V gene: TRBV11-3
D gene: TRBD2
CDR3 length: 14
CDR3 protein: ASSWVLAGGADTQY

V gene: TRBV7-9
D gene: NA
CDR3 length: 10
CDR3 protein: ASSSDSPEAF

V gene: TRBV6-4
D gene: TRBD2
CDR3 length: 21
CDR3 protein: ASSDDLGLTSGRAGGVQETQY

V gene: TRBV2
D gene: NA
CDR3 length: 12
CDR3 protein: ASSDERQGIKLF

V gene: TRBV11-3
D gene: TRBD2
CDR3 length: 14
CDR3 protein: ASSSPQRETTYEQY